This T cell receptor (beta chain) was identified during a study of T cell responses to AZD1222 COVID-19 vaccine (dated by TCRdb to about 2021). Regarding the study in general: TCR sequencing was performed for 230 to 250 trial participants, of whom some 200 were given two doses of AZD1222 and around 25 were given two doses of MenACWY control vaccine. Trial participants were enrolled by age into 18-55, 56-69 and 70-plus year subgroups, with roughly 150, 30 and 60 TCR-sequenced participants respectively. What the authors observed across the whole study: In the small 56-69-year group, the increase in depth fell short of significance, most likely because of low power. Participants were mostly white British, with more females than males. The authors suggested clonal diversity may have been underestimated. Only 5 to 7 AZD1222 recipients were SARS-CoV-2 seropositive at baseline, limiting conclusions about previously exposed vaccinees. Because no day 14 peak-response samples were available, the repertoires could be characterized only after the peak T cell response. Reportedly, close to half of the unique spike-specific TCRs recognized epitopes lying outside the regions that are mutated in the B.1.351 and B.1.1.7 variants. CD4 TCRs associated with the vaccine covered the entire spike protein, and the dominant responses were in regions 160-218 and 743-854. A significant rise in spike-specific TCR breadth and depth was observed after two AZD1222 doses relative to day 0 and relative to MenACWY recipients.

Sample time point, as interpreted from the label and publication: about 28 days (+/-7) after the second vaccine dose. AZD1222 recipients whose second dose came at about 4 weeks and those whose second dose came at about 12 weeks were combined into one group, since spike-specific TCR depth and breadth did not differ between the two schedules. Vaccinee samples came from UK trials COV001 and COV002, including a single-blind randomized controlled phase 2/3 trial of AZD1222 (ChAdOx1 nCoV-19) in healthy adults. For TCRbeta chain sequencing, PBMC samples were collected from trial participants at day 0 and at day 28 after the second dose. The CDR3 covers 15 residues, taking in both the cysteine and the phenylalanine. Only CDR3 DNA remains: 45 bases, in frame from the first base. CDR1 and CDR2, looked up from the germline V gene, are SGHTS and YDEGEE. Trimming accounts for 4 bases at V and 3 bases at J, while the number of junction bases matched to no gene is 5.

Worth noting for this clone: The specificity of this receptor is unknown. Base qualities are missing; no much larger clone stands one base away.

The CDR3 regions of human TCRbeta chains were subjected to immunosequencing. The source study handled its data this way. Repertoire TCRs were checked for matches against a reference library of SARS-CoV-2-specific TCRs that had been generated using the MIRA antigen-specificity platform. Breadth was defined as the fraction of unique TCRs that were SARS-CoV-2-associated. Depth was defined as the fraction of total T cells that were SARS-CoV-2-associated. Each spike-specific TCR was assigned to its reactive spike region and to a CD4 or CD8 class using the MIRA data. Log10-transformed breadth and depth values were compared by one-way ANOVA with Sidak's multiple comparisons tests. Drawn from immuneACCESS, this table holds only the in-frame rearrangements with V and J called that TCRdb kept. Clones are partly lost; checked studies trace under half to an unresolved V gene and leave the rest unexplained. Clone size and the V and J calls come from that table; the DNA yielded D and trimming. The sample has around 140,000 clones on record, roughly nine tenths of them singletons. Clones ranked in the top ten supply under 2% of the sample.

The receptor was derived from an adult who received the AZD1222 COVID-19 vaccine. The rearranged segments are TRBV5-8 and TRBJ2-1; a stretch of 9 junction bases matches TRBD2. This material consisted of peripheral blood, taken 28 days after the second AZD1222 dose. The nucleotides are TGTGCCAGCAGCGTCGGACTAGCGAACTACAATGAGCAGTTCTTC. Its translation is CASSVGLANYNEQFF.